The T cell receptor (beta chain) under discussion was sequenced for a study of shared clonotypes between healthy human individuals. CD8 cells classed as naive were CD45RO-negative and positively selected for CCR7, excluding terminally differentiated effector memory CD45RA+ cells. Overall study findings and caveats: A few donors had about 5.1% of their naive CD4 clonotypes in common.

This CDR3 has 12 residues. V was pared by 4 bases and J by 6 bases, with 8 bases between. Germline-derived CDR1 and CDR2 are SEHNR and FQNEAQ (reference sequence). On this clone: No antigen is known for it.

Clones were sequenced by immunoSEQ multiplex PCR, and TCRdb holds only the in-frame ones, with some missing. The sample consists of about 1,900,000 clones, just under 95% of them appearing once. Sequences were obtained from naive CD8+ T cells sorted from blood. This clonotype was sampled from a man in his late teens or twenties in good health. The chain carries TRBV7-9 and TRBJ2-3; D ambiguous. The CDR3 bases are TGTGCCAGCAGCTGGGGTAAGGATACGCAGTATTTT. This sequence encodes CASSWGKDTQYF. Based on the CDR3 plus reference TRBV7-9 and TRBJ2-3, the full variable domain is DTGVSQNPRHKITKRGQNVTFRCDPISEHNRLYWYRQTLGQGPEFLTYFQNEAQLEKSRLLSDRFSAERPKGSFSTLEIQRTEQGDSAMYLCASSWGKDTQYFGPGTRLTVL.